These 3 T cell receptor beta chains were sequenced from one sample in a study of blood T cell repertoires in COVID-19. Method: immunoSEQ multiplex PCR; TCRdb's copy keeps in-frame clones and lacks some. The table lists about 150,000 clones, around 83% of them singletons. Sequencing was carried out using peripheral blood. The source of these receptors is a woman aged 55-70 years with COVID-19, enrolled during active disease.

The genes are TRBV7-9 and TRBJ2-2; D uncertain. This CDR3 is built from 12 residues. Trimming stripped 3 bases from V and 4 bases from J, with 3 bases between. Germline V gene data show CDR1 as SEHNR and CDR2 as FQNEAQ (reference sequence). The CDR3, as DNA: TGTGCCAGCAGCTTCAGCACCGGGGAGCTGTTTTTT. Translating it yields CASSFSTGELFF.

The DNA of the CDR3 is TGTGCCAGCAGCTTGGGGGGGGCGAATCAGCCCCAGCATTTT. Protein product: CASSLGGANQPQHF. The chain carries TRBV7-9 and TRBJ1-5, with a tentative D call TRBD1 (6 bases). With 3 bases removed from V and 4 bases from J, the gap between germline ends came to 10 bases. This CDR3 has 14 amino acids. Germline V gene sequence: CDR1 SEHNR, CDR2 FQNEAQ (reference sequence).

The chain recombines TRBV5-6 with TRBJ1-4, with D possibly TRBD1 on 5 matching bases. The CDR3 runs 15 residues. Trimming shortened V by 4 bases and J by 8 bases, and 18 bases separated the two germline ends. Germline V gene data show CDR1 as SGHDT and CDR2 as YYEEEE. The DNA for the CDR3 is TGTGCCAGCAGCCCGGCGGGGCAGGGTGGGGAAAAACTGTTTTTT. Protein: CASSPAGQGGEKLFF.